The clone carrying this T cell receptor beta chain was detected a few times. Its target is not known. Trimming took off 2 bases at V and 1 base at J, with 15 bases between the two ends. Germline V CDR1 and CDR2: LGHNA, YSLEER. The CDR3 is 18 residues long. This entry is derived from a study of identical twins. TCRdb independently ran MiXCR on the 5' RACE reads; one entry per CDR3 protein. The repertoire holds 210,000 or so distinct CDR3 sequences, with roughly 15% as singletons. Study-level results: Possibly, invariant MAIT and iNKT cells partly confounded zero-insertion analyses.

These data are also associated with another study on T cells expressing NK-cell markers.

The TCR was taken from a woman aged 18-29 years in good health. V usage is TRBV4-3 and J usage is TRBJ2-6, with D uncertain. The source material was CD8+ T cells sorted from blood. CDR3 sequence: CASSQLLPLESGANVLTF. The CDR3 bases are TGCGCCAGCAGCCAACTTTTGCCGCTCGAGTCTGGGGCCAACGTCCTGACTTTC.